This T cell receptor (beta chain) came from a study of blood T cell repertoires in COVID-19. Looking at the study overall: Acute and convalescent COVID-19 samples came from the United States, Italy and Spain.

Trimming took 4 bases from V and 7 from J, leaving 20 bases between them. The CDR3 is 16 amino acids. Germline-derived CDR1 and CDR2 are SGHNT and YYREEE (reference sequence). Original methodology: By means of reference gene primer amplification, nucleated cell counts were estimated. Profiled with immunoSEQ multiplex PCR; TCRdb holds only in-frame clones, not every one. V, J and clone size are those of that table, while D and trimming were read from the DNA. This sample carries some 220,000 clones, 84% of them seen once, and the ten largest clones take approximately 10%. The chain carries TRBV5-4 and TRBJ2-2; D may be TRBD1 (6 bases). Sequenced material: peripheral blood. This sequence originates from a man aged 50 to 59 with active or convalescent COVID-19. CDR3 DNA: TGTGCCAGCAGCCAAACGACCCCCCCAGGGGACGGGGAGCTGTTTTTT. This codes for CASSQTTPPGDGELFF.